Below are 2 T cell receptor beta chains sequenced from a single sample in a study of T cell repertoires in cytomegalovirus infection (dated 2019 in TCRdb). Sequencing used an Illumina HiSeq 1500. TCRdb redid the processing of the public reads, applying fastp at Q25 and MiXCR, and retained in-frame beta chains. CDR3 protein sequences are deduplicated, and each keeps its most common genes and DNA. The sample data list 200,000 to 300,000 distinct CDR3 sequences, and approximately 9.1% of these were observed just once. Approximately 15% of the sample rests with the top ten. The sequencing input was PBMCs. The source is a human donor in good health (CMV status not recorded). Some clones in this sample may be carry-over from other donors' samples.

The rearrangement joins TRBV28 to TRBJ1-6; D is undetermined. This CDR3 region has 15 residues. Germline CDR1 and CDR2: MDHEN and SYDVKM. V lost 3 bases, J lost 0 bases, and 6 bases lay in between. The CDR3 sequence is CASSLRSSYNSPLHF. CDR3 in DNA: TGTGCCAGCAGTTTGCGGAGCTCCTATAATTCACCCCTCCACTTT.

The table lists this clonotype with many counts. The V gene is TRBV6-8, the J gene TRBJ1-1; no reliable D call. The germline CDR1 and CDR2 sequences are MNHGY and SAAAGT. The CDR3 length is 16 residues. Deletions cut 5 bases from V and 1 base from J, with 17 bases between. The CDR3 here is CASSESGGLRNTEAFF. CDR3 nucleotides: TGTGCCAGCAGTGAAAGTGGAGGATTGAGGAACACTGAAGCTTTCTTT.